These T cell receptor beta chains were read from a single sample in a study of CD8+ T cells in alopecia areata. Sequenced by immunoSEQ multiplex PCR; TCRdb stores in-frame clones only, minus some. Of tens of thousands of clones listed, almost 97% were seen once; the top ten hold about 26%. The sequencing used CD8+ T cells sorted from blood, collected at week 0. Receptor source: a human donor with alopecia areata. The CDR3 runs from the conserved cysteine through the conserved F or W. A D gene is named only where the DNA matches it firmly. Part of the rows lack a size; the others show once, few, many or a class for expanded clones.

d_call | j_call | clone_size | v_call | cdr3_aa | cdr3_nt
NA | TRBJ2-5 | NA | TRBV7-8 | CASSLEQGRVVLLETQYF | TGTGCCAGCAGCTTAGAACAGGGAAGGGTGGTGTTGTTGGAGACCCAGTACTTC
NA | TRBJ2-3 | NA | TRBV7-8 | CASSLEILATDTQYF | TGTGCCAGCAGCTTAGAAATCCTAGCCACAGATACGCAGTATTTT
TRBD2 | TRBJ2-3 | NA | TRBV7-8 | CASSLVTSGGTDTQYF | TGTGCCAGCAGCTTAGTCACTAGCGGGGGCACTGATACGCAGTATTTT
TRBD2 | TRBJ2-1 | NA | TRBV9 | CASSVPEGGAGGYNEQFF | TGTGCCAGCAGCGTCCCCGAAGGGGGAGCGGGGGGATACAATGAGCAGTTCTTC
NA | TRBJ2-1 | once | TRBV7-6 | CASSLDRSSYNEQFF | TGTGCCAGCAGCTTAGACAGGAGCTCCTACAATGAGCAGTTCTTC
TRBD1 | TRBJ2-3 | NA | TRBV2 | CARDRGGTDTQYF | TGTGCCAGGGACAGGGGTGGGACAGATACGCAGTATTTT
TRBD1 | TRBJ2-2 | NA | TRBV29-1 | CSVEKGAQSTGELFF | TGCAGCGTTGAGAAGGGGGCTCAGAGCACCGGGGAGCTGTTTTTT
NA | TRBJ2-1 | NA | TRBV4-3 | CASSPRTAYNEQFF | TGCGCCAGCAGCCCTCGGACGGCTTACAATGAGCAGTTCTTC
NA | TRBJ2-1 | NA | TRBV5-1 | CASSLDHISYNEQFF | TGCGCCAGCAGCTTGGACCACATCTCCTACAATGAGCAGTTCTTC
TRBD2 | TRBJ2-1 | NA | TRBV5-8 | CASSLSASGFRNEQFF | TGTGCCAGCAGCTTGTCGGCTAGCGGTTTCAGGAATGAGCAGTTCTTC
NA | TRBJ2-4 | NA | TRBV7-9 | CASSPNRGGLAKNIQYF | TGTGCCAGCAGCCCCAACAGGGGGGGACTAGCCAAAAACATTCAGTACTTC
NA | TRBJ2-7 | NA | TRBV5-1 | CASSSGSGANEQYF | TGCGCCAGCAGCTCCGGTTCGGGGGCGAACGAGCAGTACTTC
NA | TRBJ1-2 | NA | TRBV7-9 | CASSSDGTSYGYTF | TGTGCCAGCAGCTCCGACGGAACTTCCTATGGCTACACCTTC
NA | TRBJ2-7 | NA | TRBV2 | CASSEGLVTYEQYF | TGTGCCAGCAGTGAAGGACTGGTAACGTACGAGCAGTACTTC
NA | TRBJ2-1 | NA | TRBV7-9 | CASSFFETSPEQFF | TGTGCCAGCAGCTTTTTTGAGACATCTCCTGAGCAGTTCTTC
NA | TRBJ2-6 | NA | TRBV15 | CATSRWTAGANVLTF | TGTGCCACCAGCAGGTGGACAGCTGGGGCCAACGTCCTGACTTTC
TRBD2 | TRBJ2-5 | NA | TRBV7-2 | CASSLGIRASGDLQETQYF | TGTGCCAGCAGCTTAGGAATTCGGGCTAGCGGGGACCTCCAAGAGACCCAGTACTTC
TRBD2 | TRBJ2-3 | NA | TRBV7-9 | CASSLGWGGSSTDTQYF | TGTGCCAGCAGCTTAGGATGGGGAGGGTCAAGCACAGATACGCAGTATTTT
NA | TRBJ2-1 | NA | TRBV9 | CASSVGTAPLFF | TGTGCCAGCAGCGTAGGGACAGCACCTCTGTTCTTC
NA | TRBJ2-1 | NA | TRBV19 | CASSMLTNEQFF | TGTGCCAGTAGTATGTTGACTAATGAGCAGTTCTTC
NA | TRBJ1-1 | once | TRBV4-1 | CASSQDMWSEAFF | TGCGCCAGCAGCCAAGATATGTGGAGTGAAGCTTTCTTT
TRBD2 | TRBJ2-1 | NA | TRBV2 | CASSAAGGVYNEQFF | TGTGCCAGCAGCGCTGCGGGGGGGGTTTACAATGAGCAGTTCTTC
TRBD1 | TRBJ2-1 | NA | TRBV4-1 | CASSLTGGPVNEQFF | TGCGCCAGCAGCCTAACAGGGGGGCCGGTTAATGAGCAGTTCTTC
TRBD1 | TRBJ1-2 | NA | TRBV6-6 | CASSYSGGDGYTF | TGTGCCAGCAGTTACTCAGGGGGCGACGGCTACACCTTC
TRBD1 | TRBJ2-1 | NA | TRBV29-1 | CSVPGGQGAHEQFF | TGCAGCGTTCCGGGGGGACAGGGCGCCCATGAGCAGTTCTTC
NA | TRBJ2-3 | NA | TRBV4-1 | CASSQDQNSRNTDTQYF | TGCGCCAGCAGCCAAGATCAGAACAGCCGGAACACAGATACGCAGTATTTT
NA | TRBJ2-3 | NA | TRBV15 | CATSRDPGTDTQYF | TGTGCCACCAGCAGAGATCCTGGCACAGATACGCAGTATTTT
TRBD1 | TRBJ2-1 | NA | TRBV6-6 | CASSYSGERGLYEQFF | TGTGCCAGCAGTTACTCGGGAGAGAGGGGGCTCTATGAGCAGTTCTTC
TRBD2 | TRBJ2-3 | NA | TRBV9 | CASSVDPSGGAVDTQYF | TGTGCCAGCAGCGTAGATCCTAGCGGGGGCGCGGTAGATACGCAGTATTTT
TRBD2 | TRBJ2-1 | once | TRBV7-9 | CASSLTGGEIDEQFF | TGTGCCAGCAGCTTGACCGGGGGGGAGATCGATGAGCAGTTCTTC
NA | TRBJ1-5 | NA | TRBV19 | CASSPTSPEDLQPQHF | TGTGCCAGTAGTCCAACATCACCCGAGGACCTCCAGCCCCAGCATTTT
NA | TRBJ2-2 | NA | TRBV7-8 | CASSSGTANTGELFF | TGTGCCAGCAGCTCCGGGACGGCGAACACCGGGGAGCTGTTTTTT
NA | TRBJ2-1 | NA | TRBV14 | CASSQDGVSSYNEQFF | TGTGCCAGCAGCCAAGATGGAGTAAGCTCCTACAATGAGCAGTTCTTC
TRBD2 | TRBJ2-1 | NA | TRBV10-3 | CATGLAGINEQFF | TGTGCCACCGGACTAGCGGGGATCAATGAGCAGTTCTTC
NA | TRBJ2-5 | NA | TRBV27 | CASSPQRGGAPQETQYF | TGTGCCAGCAGTCCCCAGAGGGGGGGCGCCCCACAAGAGACCCAGTACTTC
NA | TRBJ2-7 | NA | TRBV11-2 | CASSSSGTDADISYEQYF | TGTGCCAGCAGCTCGAGTGGGACCGATGCTGATATATCCTACGAGCAGTACTTC
TRBD2 | TRBJ2-7 | NA | TRBV5-1 | CASSSPGGPYYEQYF | TGCGCCAGCAGCTCTCCGGGAGGACCCTACTACGAGCAGTACTTC
TRBD2 | TRBJ2-1 | NA | TRBV27 | CASSRFSGGLYNEQFF | TGTGCCAGCAGCCGATTCTCGGGGGGGCTCTACAATGAGCAGTTCTTC
NA | TRBJ1-6 | NA | TRBV5-1 | CASSLGQGNSPLHF | TGCGCCAGCAGCTTGGGGCAGGGGAATTCACCCCTCCACTTT